This paragraph reports one T cell receptor (beta chain). This clonotype has only a few counts. No cognate antigen has been identified for it. Qualities for individual bases were not recorded, and no much larger clone is one base off. The 39 donors, aged about 6 to 95 years, were systemically healthy Caucasian individuals from Russia. Each donor gave about 9.2 milliliters of peripheral blood, drawn into EDTA-treated Vacutainer tubes. Ficoll-Paque density-gradient centrifugation was used to isolate PBMCs, with at least 7 million per sample. Trizol reagent was used to extract total RNA from the PBMCs, yielding at least 5.5 micrograms per sample. For every donor, flow cytometry on a PBMC aliquot measured the percentage of naive CD45RAhigh/CD27high T cells. This sample stems from a study of blood T cells in healthy people across ages (dated by TCRdb to between 2015 and 2016). Background on the whole study: In model experiments, template switching captured about one uniquely barcoded TCR beta cDNA molecule for every two T cells. Using deep sequencing normalized with unique cDNA molecular identifiers, the study measured how TCR beta repertoire diversity changes with age. Four age groups were formed from the donors: young (average about 17 years), middle-aged (around 41), aged (approximately 60) and long-lived (approximately 78). Donors of different ages were randomly distributed across sequencing lanes to avoid experimental bias. For two donors (one aged 18 to 29 and one aged 80 or older), the study analyzed two additional independent replicas of 1 million unique cDNA reads from the same blood draw. General study outcomes and caveats: Bulk unsorted PBMC profiling prevented conclusive comparison of naive and antigen-experienced compartments. Donor CMV infection status was unknown, potentially confounding age-related changes in expanded clonotypes. The percentage of naive T cells measured by flow cytometry correlated strongly with observed TCR beta diversity. The long-lived group showed more naive CD4+ T cells, fewer expanded clones and increased TCR diversity than the aged group, suggesting age selection. As age increased, observed TCR beta diversity per million T cells dropped in a roughly linear way, and a significant reduction was already evident by age 40. Estimates of total diversity based on one million sequenced T cells were regarded as lower bounds and as underestimates.

Libraries were constructed by 5' RACE. Sequencer: Illumina HiSeq 2500. A second roughly 6 to 11 cycle PCR used a sample-barcoded 5' primer and a J-beta primer mix. A template-switch 5' adaptor carrying 12 random nucleotides introduced a unique molecular identifier onto each TCR beta cDNA molecule. Each sample yielded at least 2.5 million CDR3-containing paired-end reads. First-strand cDNA synthesis was performed from all RNA using the Mint cDNA synthesis kit, with priming by a TRBC-specific oligonucleotide. After uracil-DNA glycosylase treatment, a first 18-cycle PCR used universal primers M1SS and BC2_uni_R on all cDNA. On the authors' methods: Normalization of each sample was performed by random selection of 1 million high-quality reads, each carrying a distinct molecular identifier. Instead of being binned into consensus sequences, reads that shared molecular identifiers were thrown out. MiTCR, set to a Q25 quality threshold and the strictest error-elimination algorithm, was used for CDR3 identification, clonotype clustering and error correction. A nonparametric unseen species model with Euler transformation was used to estimate a lower bound on total TCR beta diversity. The raw public data were reprocessed by TCRdb itself: fastp quality trimming at Q25, MiXCR clonotype calling, in-frame beta chains only. CDR3 protein duplicates are merged, each entry listing the most common genes and DNA. The V and J calls were determined by TCRdb, not by the authors. Counted in this sample were approximately 800,000 distinct CDR3 sequences; more than 45% of them appeared once. The ten largest clones capture approximately 20% of the sample.

V has 6 bases trimmed and J has 3 bases trimmed; junction bases matching no gene number 9. CDR1 DFQATT and CDR2 SNEGSKA are derived from the germline V gene (reference sequence). From the cysteine through the phenylalanine, the CDR3 covers 16 amino acids. The DNA shown is the 48-base CDR3, in frame from base 1. The V and J segments used are TRBV20-1 and TRBJ2-7; TRBD2 matches 15 bases in the middle. Sequences were obtained from blood. The sequence came from a man aged 25 to 40 in good health. The bases are TGCAGTGCCCACGGACTAGCGGGAGGGGCGGACTACGAGCAGTACTTC. It is translated as CSAHGLAGGADYEQYF.